These T cell receptor beta chains were read from a single sample in a study of CD8+ T cells in alopecia areata. Using immunoSEQ multiplex PCR, the repertoire was profiled, and TCRdb retains in-frame clones only, with some absent. Seen here are around 100,000 clones, around 50% observed once, and the top ten hold more than 8%. Input material: CD4+ T cells sorted from blood. These receptors were taken from a human donor in good health. Both conserved end residues are part of each CDR3. D genes are given only for firm matches. Some rows mark clone size as missing; the rest say once, few, many or name a class of expanded clone.

j_call clone_size cdr3_length d_call v_call cdr3_aa cdr3_nt
TRBJ1-4 NA 13 NA TRBV30 CAWSRDPFEKLFF TGTGCCTGGAGTAGGGACCCCTTCGAAAAACTGTTTTTT
TRBJ2-1 few 16 NA TRBV10-3 CAISESVRGRRDEQFF TGTGCCATCAGTGAGTCAGTGAGGGGTCGAAGGGATGAGCAGTTCTTC
TRBJ1-1 NA 13 NA TRBV30 CAWSRGLNTEAFF TGTGCCTGGTCCCGGGGATTGAACACTGAAGCTTTCTTT
TRBJ2-1 NA 17 TRBD2 TRBV4-2 CASSQSSSGASYNEQFF TGTGCCAGCAGCCAGTCCTCTAGCGGGGCATCCTACAATGAGCAGTTCTTC
TRBJ2-1 NA 13 TRBD2 TRBV29-1 CSVRRGGEIEQFF TGCAGCGTTCGGCGCGGGGGGGAGATTGAGCAGTTCTTC
TRBJ2-2 NA 16 NA TRBV4-2 CASSQAGQGNTGELFF TGTGCCAGCAGCCAAGCGGGGCAGGGGAACACCGGGGAGCTGTTTTTT
TRBJ1-2 NA 14 NA TRBV6-5 CASTPRGGNYGYTF TGTGCCAGCACCCCCCGGGGGGGGAACTATGGCTACACCTTC
TRBJ2-3 few 12 TRBD1 TRBV29-1 CSVPTGVNTQYF TGCAGCGTTCCTACAGGGGTAAATACGCAGTATTTT
TRBJ2-5 few 15 TRBD2 TRBV7-6 CASSFGSGGAVTQYF TGTGCCAGCAGCTTCGGTTCCGGGGGGGCCGTAACCCAGTACTTC
TRBJ1-2 few 16 NA TRBV9 CASSLPRDTSNYGYTF TGTGCCAGCAGCTTGCCCCGGGACACATCTAACTATGGCTACACCTTC
TRBJ1-5 NA 16 NA TRBV30 CAWSAPVQGRNQPQHF TGTGCCTGGAGTGCCCCCGTTCAGGGGCGCAATCAGCCCCAGCATTTT
TRBJ2-1 NA 16 NA TRBV7-2 CASSSHGGRTYNEQFF TGTGCCAGCAGCTCTCACGGGGGAAGGACCTACAATGAGCAGTTCTTC
TRBJ2-3 NA 17 TRBD2 TRBV5-4 CASSLVLGGGNTDTQYF TGTGCCAGCAGCTTGGTTCTGGGCGGGGGGAACACAGATACGCAGTATTTT
TRBJ1-5 NA 16 TRBD1 TRBV28 CASSFAGTGSNQPQHF TGTGCCAGCAGTTTTGCCGGGACAGGGAGCAATCAGCCCCAGCATTTT
TRBJ1-1 NA 15 NA TRBV15 CATSSPRGSKRTAFF TGTGCCACCAGCAGCCCAAGAGGCAGTAAAAGAACGGCTTTCTTT
TRBJ1-5 few 14 NA TRBV15 CATSRGSGEQPQHF TGTGCCACCAGCAGGGGGTCCGGTGAACAGCCCCAGCATTTT
TRBJ1-2 NA 16 TRBD1 TRBV2 CASFGQGRRGNYGYTF TGTGCCAGCTTTGGACAGGGGAGGAGGGGGAACTATGGCTACACCTTC
TRBJ2-6 NA 16 NA TRBV29-1 CSATVGGSGGANVLTF TGCAGCGCCACGGTGGGGGGATCAGGCGGGGCCAACGTCCTGACTTTC
TRBJ1-1 NA 11 NA TRBV29-1 CSVETPQGGFF TGCAGCGTTGAGACTCCTCAGGGCGGCTTCTTT
TRBJ1-5 NA 15 NA TRBV19 CASSITPYSNQPQHF TGTGCCAGTAGTATCACACCTTATAGCAATCAGCCCCAGCATTTT
TRBJ2-7 NA 15 NA TRBV6-6 CASSPLGQPSYEQYF TGTGCCAGCAGTCCACTAGGACAGCCCTCCTACGAGCAGTACTTC
TRBJ2-3 NA 13 NA TRBV29-1 CSVATGHADTQYF TGCAGCGTCGCAACAGGGCATGCAGATACGCAGTATTTT
TRBJ2-7 NA 14 NA TRBV7-9 CASSPGPRRYEQYF TGTGCCAGCAGTCCGGGTCCCCGACGCTACGAGCAGTACTTC
TRBJ2-6 NA 14 NA TRBV30 CAWGRGSGANVLTF TGTGCCTGGGGCCGGGGCTCTGGGGCCAACGTCCTGACTTTC
TRBJ2-5 NA 16 TRBD1 TRBV4-1 CASSHPAGQGEETQYF TGCGCCAGCAGCCACCCCGCGGGACAGGGAGAAGAGACCCAGTACTTC
TRBJ2-6 few 15 NA TRBV29-1 CSVDRGPSGANVLTF TGCAGCGTTGATCGGGGCCCCTCTGGGGCCAACGTCCTGACTTTC
TRBJ1-1 NA 14 NA TRBV14 CASSQYTGRTEAFF TGTGCCAGCAGCCAATACACCGGCCGCACTGAAGCTTTCTTT
TRBJ2-7 NA 16 TRBD2 TRBV6-5 CASSSRAGAATYEQYF TGTGCCAGCAGTTCAAGAGCGGGGGCCGCAACTTACGAGCAGTACTTC
TRBJ2-3 NA 16 TRBD1 TRBV27 CASSLSDRGFTDTQYF TGTGCCAGCAGTTTGAGTGACAGGGGGTTCACAGATACGCAGTATTTT
TRBJ2-4 NA 15 NA TRBV4-1 CASSQDEGFPNIQYF TGCGCCAGCAGCCAAGATGAGGGGTTCCCAAACATTCAGTACTTC
TRBJ1-6 few 12 NA TRBV2 CASSENRSPLHF TGTGCCAGCAGTGAGAACCGAAGTCCCCTCCACTTT
TRBJ2-7 NA 16 NA TRBV7-9 CASSSPDLRVTYEQYF TGTGCCAGCAGCTCCCCAGACCTGAGGGTGACCTACGAGCAGTACTTC
TRBJ1-6 NA 16 TRBD1 TRBV5-4 CASSLDPNRGNSPLHF TGTGCCAGCAGCTTGGATCCGAACAGGGGGAATTCACCCCTCCACTTT
TRBJ2-2 NA 15 TRBD1 TRBV6-6 CASSYGTGNTGELFF TGTGCCAGCAGTTACGGGACAGGGAACACCGGGGAGCTGTTTTTT
TRBJ2-5 few 13 NA TRBV28 CASSLQGGETQYF TGTGCCAGCAGTTTACAGGGGGGAGAGACCCAGTACTTC
TRBJ1-6 NA 16 TRBD1 TRBV5-1 CASSSGTGIGNSPLHF TGCGCCAGCAGCTCCGGGACAGGGATCGGAAATTCACCCCTCCACTTT
TRBJ2-5 NA 14 NA TRBV29-1 CSVFPRLVEETQYF TGCAGCGTCTTTCCTAGACTAGTTGAAGAGACCCAGTACTTC
TRBJ2-1 few 19 TRBD2 TRBV7-9 CASSPAVAGGRSSYNEQFF TGTGCCAGCAGTCCGGCGGTAGCGGGGGGCCGAAGCTCCTACAATGAGCAGTTCTTC
TRBJ1-6 NA 16 NA TRBV28 CASSPRAGTYNSPLHF TGTGCCAGCAGTCCTCGGGCAGGGACCTATAATTCACCCCTCCACTTT
TRBJ2-2 once 17 NA TRBV4-3 CASSQDPGTEYTGELFF TGCGCCAGCAGCCAAGATCCCGGGACGGAATACACCGGGGAGCTGTTTTTT
TRBJ2-3 NA 15 NA TRBV6-5 CASKGAAGATDTQYF TGTGCCAGCAAGGGGGCTGCGGGGGCCACAGATACGCAGTATTTT
TRBJ1-6 NA 15 NA TRBV7-3 CASSLRGDGNSPLHF TGTGCCAGCAGCTTAAGGGGAGACGGCAATTCACCCCTCCACTTT
TRBJ1-2 NA 11 NA TRBV28 CASSLGIGYTF TGTGCCAGCAGTTTAGGGATCGGCTACACCTTC
TRBJ1-2 NA 13 TRBD1 TRBV5-1 CASSRDREYGYTF TGCGCCAGCAGCCGCGACAGGGAGTATGGCTACACCTTC
TRBJ2-2 NA 14 NA TRBV29-1 CSVAAEPNTGELFF TGCAGCGTCGCGGCGGAGCCAAACACCGGGGAGCTGTTTTTT
TRBJ2-3 NA 15 NA TRBV19 CASFPGHESTDTQYF TGTGCCAGTTTCCCGGGACACGAAAGCACAGATACGCAGTATTTT
TRBJ1-5 few 13 TRBD1 TRBV30 CAWSATGDQPQHF TGTGCCTGGAGTGCGACAGGGGATCAGCCCCAGCATTTT
TRBJ1-5 many 13 NA TRBV28 CASGGYSNQPQHF TGTGCCAGCGGAGGGTATAGCAATCAGCCCCAGCATTTT
TRBJ1-6 once 15 NA TRBV28 CASSFGGSYNSPLHF TGTGCCAGCAGTTTCGGGGGGTCCTATAATTCACCCCTCCACTTT
TRBJ1-2 NA 12 TRBD1 TRBV5-1 CASSPTGGSYTF TGCGCCAGCAGCCCGACAGGGGGGAGCTACACCTTC
TRBJ2-5 few 13 TRBD1 TRBV28 CASSPTGRETQYF TGTGCCAGCAGCCCGACAGGGCGAGAGACCCAGTACTTC
TRBJ2-1 NA 13 NA TRBV27 CARPGPLRNEQFF TGTGCCAGGCCGGGTCCCCTGAGGAATGAGCAGTTCTTC
TRBJ2-7 many 11 NA TRBV28 CASSLYHEQYF TGTGCCAGCAGTTTATACCACGAGCAGTACTTC